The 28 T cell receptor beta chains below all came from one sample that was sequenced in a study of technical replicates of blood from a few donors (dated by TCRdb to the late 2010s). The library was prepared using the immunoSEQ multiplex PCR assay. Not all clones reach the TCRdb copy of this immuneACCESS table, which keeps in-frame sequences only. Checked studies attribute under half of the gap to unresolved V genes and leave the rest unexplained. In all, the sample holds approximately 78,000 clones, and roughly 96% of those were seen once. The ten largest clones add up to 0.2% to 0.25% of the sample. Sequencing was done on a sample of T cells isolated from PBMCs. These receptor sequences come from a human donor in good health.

As DNA, the CDR3 is TGCGCCAGCAGCTTACAGGGACCACCGGGCGAGCAGTACTTC. Protein product: CASSLQGPPGEQYF. This chain joins TRBV5-1 and TRBJ2-7, with D tentatively TRBD1 (6 bases). CDR1 is SGHRS and CDR2 is YFSETQ in the germline V gene. Trimming shortened V by 2 bases and J by 6 bases, and 15 bases separated the two germline ends. This CDR3 comprises 14 residues.

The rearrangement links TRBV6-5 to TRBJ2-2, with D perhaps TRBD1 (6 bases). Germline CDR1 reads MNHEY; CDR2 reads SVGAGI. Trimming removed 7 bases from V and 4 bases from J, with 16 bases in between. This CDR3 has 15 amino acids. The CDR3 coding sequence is TGTGCCAGCACGGCCCTAACAGGGCCCACCGGGGAGCTGTTTTTT. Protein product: CASTALTGPTGELFF.

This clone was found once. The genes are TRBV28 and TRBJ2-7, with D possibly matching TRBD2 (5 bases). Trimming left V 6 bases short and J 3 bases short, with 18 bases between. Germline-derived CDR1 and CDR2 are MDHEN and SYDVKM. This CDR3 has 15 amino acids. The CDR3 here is CASSLVDRRDYEQYF. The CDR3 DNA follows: TGTGCCAGCAGCCTGGTTGACCGTCGGGACTACGAGCAGTACTTC.

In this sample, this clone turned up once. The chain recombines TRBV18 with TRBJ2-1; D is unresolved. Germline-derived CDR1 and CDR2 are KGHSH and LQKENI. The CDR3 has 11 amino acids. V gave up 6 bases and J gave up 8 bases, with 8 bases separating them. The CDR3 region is CASSRSDEQFF. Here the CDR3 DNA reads TGTGCCAGCTCGCGGTCCGATGAGCAGTTCTTC.

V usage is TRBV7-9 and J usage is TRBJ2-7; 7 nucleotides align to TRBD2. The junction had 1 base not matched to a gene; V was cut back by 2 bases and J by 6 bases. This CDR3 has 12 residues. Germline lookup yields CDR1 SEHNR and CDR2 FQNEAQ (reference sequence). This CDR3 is CASSLSGGEQYF. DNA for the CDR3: TGTGCCAGCAGCTTATCGGGGGGCGAGCAGTACTTC.

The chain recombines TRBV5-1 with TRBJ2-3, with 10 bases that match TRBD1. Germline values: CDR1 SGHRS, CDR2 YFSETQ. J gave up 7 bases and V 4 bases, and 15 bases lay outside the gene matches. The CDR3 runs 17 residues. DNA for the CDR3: TGCGCCAGCAGCCCGGGACTTCGGGACAGGGGCCCACATACGCAGTATTTT. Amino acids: CASSPGLRDRGPHTQYF.

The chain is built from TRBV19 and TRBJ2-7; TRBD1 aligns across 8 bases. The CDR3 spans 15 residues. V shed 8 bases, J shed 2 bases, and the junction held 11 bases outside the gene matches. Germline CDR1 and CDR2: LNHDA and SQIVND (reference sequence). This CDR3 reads CASPLDRALTYEQYF. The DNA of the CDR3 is TGTGCCAGTCCCCTGGACAGGGCCCTTACCTACGAGCAGTACTTC.

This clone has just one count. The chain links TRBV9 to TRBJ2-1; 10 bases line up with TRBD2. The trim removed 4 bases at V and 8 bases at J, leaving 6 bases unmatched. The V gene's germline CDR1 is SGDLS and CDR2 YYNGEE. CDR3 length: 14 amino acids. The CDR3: CASSPGLAKDEQFF. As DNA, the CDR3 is TGTGCCAGCAGCCCGGGACTAGCGAAGGATGAGCAGTTCTTC.

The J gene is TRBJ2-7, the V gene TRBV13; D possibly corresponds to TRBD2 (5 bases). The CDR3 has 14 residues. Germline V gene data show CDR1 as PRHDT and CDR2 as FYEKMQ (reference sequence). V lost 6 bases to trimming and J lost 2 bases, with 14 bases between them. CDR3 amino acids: CASRKLGEAYEQYF. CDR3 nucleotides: TGTGCCAGCAGAAAACTAGGAGAGGCCTACGAGCAGTACTTC.

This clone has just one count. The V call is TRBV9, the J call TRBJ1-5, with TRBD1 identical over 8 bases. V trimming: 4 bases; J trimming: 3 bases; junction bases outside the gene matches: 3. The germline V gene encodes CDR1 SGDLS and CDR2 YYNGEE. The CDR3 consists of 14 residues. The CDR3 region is CASSTTGVNQPQHF. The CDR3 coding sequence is TGTGCCAGCAGCACGACAGGGGTCAATCAGCCCCAGCATTTT.

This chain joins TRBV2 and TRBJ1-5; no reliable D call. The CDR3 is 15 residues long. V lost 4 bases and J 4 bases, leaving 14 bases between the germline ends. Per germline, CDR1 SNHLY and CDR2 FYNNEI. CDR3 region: CASSGTPGRNQPQHF. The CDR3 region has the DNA TGTGCCAGCAGTGGGACTCCCGGCAGGAATCAGCCCCAGCATTTT.

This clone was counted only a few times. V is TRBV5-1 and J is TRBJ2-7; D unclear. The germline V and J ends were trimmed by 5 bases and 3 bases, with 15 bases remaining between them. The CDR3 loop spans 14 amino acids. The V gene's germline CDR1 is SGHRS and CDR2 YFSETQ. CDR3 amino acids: CASSLSGESYEQYF. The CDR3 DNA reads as TGCGCCAGCAGTTTGTCAGGCGAAAGCTACGAGCAGTACTTC.

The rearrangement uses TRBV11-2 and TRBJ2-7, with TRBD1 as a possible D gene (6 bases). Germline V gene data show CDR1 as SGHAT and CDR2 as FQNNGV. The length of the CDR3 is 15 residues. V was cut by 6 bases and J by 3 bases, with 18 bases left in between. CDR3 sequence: CASRSNRGQVYEQYF. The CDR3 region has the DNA TGTGCCAGCAGGTCCAACCGGGGACAAGTCTACGAGCAGTACTTC.

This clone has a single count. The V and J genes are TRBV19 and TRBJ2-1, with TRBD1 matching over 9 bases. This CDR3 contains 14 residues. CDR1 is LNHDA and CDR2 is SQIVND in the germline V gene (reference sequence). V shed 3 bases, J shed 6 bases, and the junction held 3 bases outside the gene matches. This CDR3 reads CASSIRDRVNEQFF. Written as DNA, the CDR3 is TGTGCCAGTAGTATTCGGGACAGGGTCAATGAGCAGTTCTTC.

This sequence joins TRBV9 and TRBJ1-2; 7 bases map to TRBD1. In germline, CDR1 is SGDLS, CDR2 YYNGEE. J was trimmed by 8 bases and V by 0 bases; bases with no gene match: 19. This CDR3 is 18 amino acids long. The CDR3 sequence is CASSVAYGDSQFLVGYTF. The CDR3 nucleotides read TGTGCCAGCAGCGTAGCTTACGGGGACAGCCAGTTTTTGGTCGGCTACACCTTC.

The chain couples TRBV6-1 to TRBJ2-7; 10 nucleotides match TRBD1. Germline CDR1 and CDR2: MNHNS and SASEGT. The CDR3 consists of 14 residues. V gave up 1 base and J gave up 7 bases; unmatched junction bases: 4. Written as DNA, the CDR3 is TGTGCCAGCAGTGAAGGGACAGGGGGTGATGAGCAGTACTTC. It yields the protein CASSEGTGGDEQYF.

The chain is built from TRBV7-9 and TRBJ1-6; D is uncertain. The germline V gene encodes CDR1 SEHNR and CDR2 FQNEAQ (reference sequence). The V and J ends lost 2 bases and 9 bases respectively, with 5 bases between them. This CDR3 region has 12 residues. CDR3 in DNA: TGTGCCAGCAGCTTACCTAGTTCACCCCTCCACTTT. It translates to CASSLPSSPLHF.

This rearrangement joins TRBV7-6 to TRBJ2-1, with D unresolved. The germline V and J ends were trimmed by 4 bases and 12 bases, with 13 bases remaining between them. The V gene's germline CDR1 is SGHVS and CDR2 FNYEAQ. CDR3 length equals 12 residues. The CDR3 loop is CASSSYLYGQFF. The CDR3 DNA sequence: TGTGCCAGCAGCTCCTACCTCTACGGGCAGTTCTTC. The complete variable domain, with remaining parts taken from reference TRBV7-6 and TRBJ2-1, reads GAGVSQSPRYKVTKRGQDVALRCDPISGHVSLYWYRQALGQGPEFLTYFNYEAQQDKSGLPNDRFSAERPEGSISTLTIQRTEQRDSAMYRCASSSYLYGQFFGPGTRLTVL.

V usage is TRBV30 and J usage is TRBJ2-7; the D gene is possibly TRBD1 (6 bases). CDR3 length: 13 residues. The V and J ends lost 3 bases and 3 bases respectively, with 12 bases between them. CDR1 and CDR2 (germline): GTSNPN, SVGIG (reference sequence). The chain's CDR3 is CAWSPGQNYEQYF. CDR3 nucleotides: TGTGCCTGGAGCCCGGGACAAAACTACGAGCAGTACTTC.

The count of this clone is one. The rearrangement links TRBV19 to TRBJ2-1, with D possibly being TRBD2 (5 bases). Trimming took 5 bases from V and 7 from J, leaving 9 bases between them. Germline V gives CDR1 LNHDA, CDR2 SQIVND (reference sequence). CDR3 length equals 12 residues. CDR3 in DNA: TGTGCCAGTAGTTTGGGAGTAAATGAGCAGTTCTTC. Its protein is CASSLGVNEQFF.

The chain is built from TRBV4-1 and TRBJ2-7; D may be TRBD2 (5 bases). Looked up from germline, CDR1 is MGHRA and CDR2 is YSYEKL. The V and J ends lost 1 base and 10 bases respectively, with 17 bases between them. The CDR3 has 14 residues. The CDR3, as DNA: TGCGCCAGCAGCCAAGCCGGAATCCGGGCGGGTCAGTACTTC. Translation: CASSQAGIRAGQYF.

CDR3: CASGDRGDLNTGELFF. The CDR3, as DNA: TGTGCCAGCGGCGACAGGGGGGATCTGAACACCGGGGAGCTGTTTTTT. The rearrangement joins TRBV5-4 to TRBJ2-2; the match to TRBD1 covers 9 bases. CDR3 size: 16 residues. Germline V CDR1 and CDR2: SGHNT, YYREEE (reference sequence). V was pared by 7 bases and J by 1 base, with 8 bases of the junction left unmatched.

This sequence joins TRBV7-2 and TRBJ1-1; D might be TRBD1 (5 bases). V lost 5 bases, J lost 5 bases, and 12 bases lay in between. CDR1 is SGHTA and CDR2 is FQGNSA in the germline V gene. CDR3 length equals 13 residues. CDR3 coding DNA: TGTGCCAGCAGCCGACGGCGGGGGACTGAAGCTTTCTTT. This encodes CASSRRRGTEAFF.

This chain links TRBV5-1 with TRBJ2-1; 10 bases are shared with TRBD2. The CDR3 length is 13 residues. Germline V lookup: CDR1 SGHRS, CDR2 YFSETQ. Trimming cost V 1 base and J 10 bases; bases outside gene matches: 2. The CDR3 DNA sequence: TGCGCCAGCAGCTTGCCAGCGGGGGGGGAGCAGTTCTTC. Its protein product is CASSLPAGGEQFF.

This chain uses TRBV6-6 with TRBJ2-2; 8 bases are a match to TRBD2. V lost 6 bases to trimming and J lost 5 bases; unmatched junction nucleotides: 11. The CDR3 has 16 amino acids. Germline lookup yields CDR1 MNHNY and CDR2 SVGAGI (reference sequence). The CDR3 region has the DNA TGTGCCAGCAGGGAACGGCGGGGGGCCGGGACCGGGGAGCTGTTTTTT. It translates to CASRERRGAGTGELFF.

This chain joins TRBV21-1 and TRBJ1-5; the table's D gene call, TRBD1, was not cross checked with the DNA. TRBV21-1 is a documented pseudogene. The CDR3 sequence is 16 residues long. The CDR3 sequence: CASSPRRQGHNQPQHF. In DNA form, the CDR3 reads TGTGCCAGCAGCCCCCGAAGGCAGGGCCACAATCAGCCCCAGCATTTT.

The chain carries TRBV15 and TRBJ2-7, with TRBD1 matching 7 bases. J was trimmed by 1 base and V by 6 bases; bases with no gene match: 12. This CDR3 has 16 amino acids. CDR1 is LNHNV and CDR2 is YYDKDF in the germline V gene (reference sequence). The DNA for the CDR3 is TGTGCCACCAGAGACGATCAGGGGGAAAAGTCCTACGAGCAGTACTTC. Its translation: CATRDDQGEKSYEQYF.

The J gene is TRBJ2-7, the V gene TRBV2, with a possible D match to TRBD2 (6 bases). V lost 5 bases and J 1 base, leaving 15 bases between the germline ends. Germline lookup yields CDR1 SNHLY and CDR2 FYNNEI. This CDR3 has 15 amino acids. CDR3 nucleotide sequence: TGTGCCAGCAGTCCCCAGGGACTTTCTTCCTACGAGCAGTACTTC. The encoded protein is CASSPQGLSSYEQYF.